The present T cell receptor beta chain was sequenced within a study of CD8 T cells in Susac syndrome. Study at large: Patients with Susac syndrome were therapy-naive, on corticosteroids, or on intravenous immunoglobulin alone at the time that blood was drawn.

The RNA input was roughly 0.45 to 1 ug, and it was reverse transcribed with random hexamers. Each CDR3 protein is one row after TCRdb ran MiXCR on the immunoSEQ multiplex PCR reads. The repertoire holds some 200,000 distinct CDR3 sequences, with around nine tenths as singletons. This clonotype was recorded once. Antigen unknown. From blood CD8+ and CD4+ T cells, TCR beta sequences were generated. Study-level points and caveats: The CD4+ T cell repertoires in Susac syndrome did not show any clonal expansion.

The CDR3 totals 12 residues. Germline V gene lookup returns CDR1 SGHVS and CDR2 FQNEAQ. V lost 4 bases and J 3 bases, leaving 5 bases between the germline ends. The sample was CD4+ T cells from PBMCs. The TCR sequence derives from a human donor with Susac syndrome. The chain combines TRBV7-8 with TRBJ2-3; no definite D call. CDR3 sequence: CASSSQTDTQYF. CDR3 in DNA: TGTGCCAGCAGCTCCCAAACAGATACGCAGTATTTT.